The T cell receptor (beta chain) described here comes from a study of blood T cell repertoires in COVID-19. Trimming shortened V by 5 bases and J by 2 bases, and 26 bases separated the two germline ends. Germline V gives CDR1 SGDLS, CDR2 YYNGEE. CDR3 length: 19 amino acids. Generated by immunoSEQ multiplex PCR, the TCRdb table keeps only in-frame clones and is missing some. Of 250,000 to 350,000 clones listed, about four fifths were seen once; the top ten hold 1.4% to 1.5%. This clone has just a few counts. The chain couples TRBV9 to TRBJ1-3, with D possibly TRBD1 on 5 matching bases. Sequenced sample: peripheral blood. This receptor was identified in a human donor with COVID-19, enrolled during active disease. The donor label of this sample is uncertain. The CDR3 region is CASSRSSGRDPGAGNTIYF. The CDR3 DNA reads TGTGCCAGCAGTCGTAGCTCTGGGAGGGACCCCGGGGCTGGAAACACCATATATTTT.